This note documents a single T cell receptor beta chain sequence. This record belongs to a study of blood T cell repertoires in COVID-19. Profiling relied on immunoSEQ multiplex PCR, and the TCRdb table lists in-frame clones only, not all of them. The table lists approximately 150,000 clones, around four fifths of them singletons. This CDR3 contains 13 residues. From germline, CDR1 is SGHTA and CDR2 FQGTGA. V was trimmed by 2 bases and J by 8 bases, leaving 7 bases between them. The sequence came from a woman aged 45 to 65 who had recovered from COVID-19. This rearrangement joins TRBV7-3 to TRBJ1-6; D not certain. Sequenced material: PBMCs or T cells enriched from blood (not recorded which). The DNA of the CDR3 is TGTGCCAGCAGCTTAGGGCTGGATTCACCCCTCCACTTT. This codes for CASSLGLDSPLHF. Full variable domain (outside the CDR3, taken from reference TRBV7-3 and TRBJ1-6): GAGVSQTPSNKVTEKGKYVELRCDPISGHTALYWYRQSLGQGPEFLIYFQGTGAADDSGLPNDRFFAVRPEGSVSTLKIQRTERGDSAVYLCASSLGLDSPLHFGNGTRLTVT.